This T cell receptor (beta chain) was documented in a study of T cell responses to AZD1222 COVID-19 vaccine. The ends were cut back, 0 bases at V and 6 bases at J, with 12 bases in the middle. Germline V gene lookup returns CDR1 MGHRA and CDR2 YSYEKL. This CDR3 contains 16 residues. TCRdb's copy holds only in-frame clones and misses some; the assay was immunoSEQ multiplex PCR. The sample includes 150,000 to 200,000 clones, 85% to 95% of them seen just once. The rearrangement uses TRBV4-1 and TRBJ1-6; a possible D gene is TRBD1 (6 bases). This sample comprised peripheral blood, obtained on day 0 of AZD1222 vaccination. The receptor's source is an adult in good health. This CDR3 reads CASSQELDRTNSPLHF. The CDR3 coding sequence is TGCGCCAGCAGCCAAGAATTGGACAGAACTAATTCACCCCTCCACTTT.